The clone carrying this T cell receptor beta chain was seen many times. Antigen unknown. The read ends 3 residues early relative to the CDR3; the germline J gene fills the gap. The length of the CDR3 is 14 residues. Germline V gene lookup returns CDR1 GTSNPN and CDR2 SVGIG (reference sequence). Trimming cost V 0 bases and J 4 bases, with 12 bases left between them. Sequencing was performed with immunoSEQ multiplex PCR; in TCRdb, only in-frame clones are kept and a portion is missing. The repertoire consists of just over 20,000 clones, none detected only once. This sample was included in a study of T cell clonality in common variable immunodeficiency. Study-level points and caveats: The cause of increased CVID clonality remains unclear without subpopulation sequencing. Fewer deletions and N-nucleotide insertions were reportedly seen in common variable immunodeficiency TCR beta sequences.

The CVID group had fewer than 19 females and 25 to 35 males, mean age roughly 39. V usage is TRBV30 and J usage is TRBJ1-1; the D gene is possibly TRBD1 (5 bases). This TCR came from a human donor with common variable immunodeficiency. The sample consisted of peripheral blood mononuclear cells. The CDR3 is CAWSVVGRGTEAFF. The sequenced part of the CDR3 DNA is TGTGCCTGGAGTGTTGTGGGGCGAGGCACTGAA.